Listed below are T cell receptor beta chains from one sample, sequenced in a study of blood T cell repertoires in COVID-19. The repertoire was sequenced with immunoSEQ multiplex PCR; TCRdb's copy has only in-frame clones and lacks some. In the table there are 100,000 to 150,000 clones, around 80% of which are singletons. The sample consisted of peripheral blood. The origin of the receptors is a man between 65 and 79 years old with acute or convalescent COVID-19. CDR3s include the opening cysteine and the closing phenylalanine or tryptophan. Size values are once, few and many counts, or a class for expanded clones, and some rows have none.

J: TRBJ1-2
size: few
V: TRBV11-1
CDR3: CASSLTGANYGYTF

J: TRBJ2-7
size: -
V: TRBV7-2
CDR3: CASSWTSGEYEQYF

J: TRBJ1-4
size: -
V: TRBV20-1
CDR3: CSASYYYRGHEKLFF

J: TRBJ1-6
size: few
V: TRBV19
CDR3: CASSIPPGPSYNSPLHF

J: TRBJ1-3
size: -
V: TRBV9
CDR3: CASSVGGTGTGNTIYF

J: TRBJ1-5
size: once
V: TRBV19
CDR3: CATGFGSRQPQHF

J: TRBJ1-2
size: -
V: TRBV5-1
CDR3: CASSLDRVEDYGYTF

J: TRBJ1-1
size: -
V: TRBV3-1/TRBV3-2
CDR3: CASSQDNRHRGGEAFF

J: TRBJ1-3
size: -
V: TRBV19
CDR3: CASSPSSGNTIYF

J: TRBJ1-2
size: -
V: TRBV7-2
CDR3: CASSSSGEASGGYTF

J: TRBJ1-5
size: -
V: TRBV6-5
CDR3: CASSIRGRGGQPQHF

J: TRBJ1-4
size: once
V: TRBV27
CDR3: CASSLGQGRQKLFF

J: TRBJ1-2
size: -
V: TRBV29-1
CDR3: CSVERSVNYGYTF

J: TRBJ2-7
size: -
V: TRBV10-1
CDR3: CASSESGLAVQYF

J: TRBJ2-5
size: -
V: TRBV2
CDR3: CASNRGGLGRLSSGQETQYF

J: TRBJ2-1
size: -
V: TRBV5-4
CDR3: CASSGDSIRNEQFF

J: TRBJ2-7
size: -
V: TRBV5-1
CDR3: CASCRDLNSYEQYF

J: TRBJ2-2
size: -
V: TRBV3-1/TRBV3-2
CDR3: CASSQGTGWTGELFF

J: TRBJ1-2
size: -
V: TRBV7-8
CDR3: CASSLVSVTGGYGYTF

J: TRBJ1-5
size: -
V: TRBV2
CDR3: CASTGPNAGQPQHF

J: TRBJ2-1
size: few
V: TRBV18
CDR3: CASSPYSGGGSYNEQFF

J: TRBJ1-2
size: -
V: TRBV5-1
CDR3: CASSLWDRGDGYTF

J: TRBJ1-5
size: -
V: TRBV6-5
CDR3: CASSRQGDQPQHF

J: TRBJ1-4
size: -
V: TRBV5-6
CDR3: CASSSKGQGIHQEEKLFF

J: TRBJ1-2
size: -
V: TRBV27
CDR3: CASSLRDSAGGYTF

J: TRBJ2-5
size: -
V: TRBV24-1
CDR3: CATSELTVRGQETQYF

J: TRBJ2-1
size: -
V: TRBV19
CDR3: CASSLPGLAGSTAREQFF

J: TRBJ2-3
size: -
V: TRBV9
CDR3: CASSVGTSGYTDTQYF

J: TRBJ2-7
size: -
V: TRBV27
CDR3: CASSVGGSSYEQYF

J: TRBJ2-7
size: -
V: TRBV30
CDR3: CAWSPRLAYEQYF

J: TRBJ1-1
size: -
V: TRBV7-9
CDR3: CASSLASGGTEAFF

J: TRBJ2-3
size: -
V: TRBV5-4
CDR3: CASSDGTSGSTDTQYF

J: TRBJ2-5
size: -
V: TRBV5-4
CDR3: CASSFGSGGARETQYF

J: TRBJ1-1
size: -
V: TRBV6-6
CDR3: CASSRPGQENTEAFF

J: TRBJ1-5
size: -
V: TRBV12-3/TRBV12-4
CDR3: CASSLLGTQPQHF

J: TRBJ1-2
size: few
V: TRBV5-1
CDR3: CASSLETANYGYTF

J: TRBJ1-4
size: -
V: TRBV6-6
CDR3: CASSQTQAELFF

J: TRBJ2-1
size: -
V: TRBV27
CDR3: CASHLQGQGRREQFF

J: TRBJ2-7
size: -
V: TRBV19
CDR3: CASTIRHPTSGLSYEQYF

J: TRBJ1-4
size: -
V: TRBV7-9
CDR3: CASSKTGGLEKLFF

J: TRBJ1-2
size: -
V: TRBV2
CDR3: CASSEGLYGYTF

J: TRBJ1-2
size: few
V: TRBV28
CDR3: CASTSGQATQDYGYTF

J: TRBJ2-3
size: once
V: TRBV7-9
CDR3: CASRAWPTDTQYF

J: TRBJ2-7
size: -
V: TRBV12-3/TRBV12-4
CDR3: CASSLYPGYEQYF

J: TRBJ2-2
size: -
V: TRBV2
CDR3: CASTRENTGELFF

J: TRBJ1-3
size: -
V: TRBV28
CDR3: CASSMGGQGSGNTIYF

J: TRBJ2-3
size: few
V: TRBV2
CDR3: CASRAGPRTDTQYF

J: TRBJ2-7
size: -
V: TRBV15
CDR3: CATSRAHRDLYEQYF

J: TRBJ1-3
size: -
V: TRBV6-5
CDR3: CASSSDRGNTIYF

J: TRBJ1-4
size: -
V: TRBV2
CDR3: CASSAPGATNEKLFF

J: TRBJ1-1
size: -
V: TRBV6-5
CDR3: CASRYHRGAQDEAFF

J: TRBJ2-2
size: -
V: TRBV4-2
CDR3: CASSQDWQGSGELFF